A selection of T cell receptor beta chains follows, all from one sample in a study of blood T cell repertoires in COVID-19. Clones were sequenced by immunoSEQ multiplex PCR, and TCRdb holds only the in-frame ones, with some missing. The data hold approximately 130,000 clones, with around four fifths observed a single time. Material for sequencing was peripheral blood. These TCRs come from a human donor in a cohort sampled during active COVID-19. Both conserved end residues are part of each CDR3. Fields, in order: clone size, V gene, J gene, D gene, CDR3 DNA, CDR3 protein. A D gene is named only where the DNA matches it firmly. Clone size appears in some rows only: once, few, many, or a class for an expanded clone.

>few|TRBV6-5|TRBJ1-5|TRBD1
TGTGCCAGCAGGGCACAGGGGGCGCGGTATCAGCCCCAGCATTTT
CASRAQGARYQPQHF
>-|TRBV11-2|TRBJ2-1|-
TGTGCCAGCAGCTTAGGAGGGCGGCCACTCGACAATGAGCAGTTCTTC
CASSLGGRPLDNEQFF
>-|TRBV5-4|TRBJ2-3|-
TGTGCCAGCAGCTTGGACCTAGCCGGCACAGATACGCAGTATTTT
CASSLDLAGTDTQYF
>once|TRBV6-1|TRBJ1-6|TRBD1
TGTGCCAGCAGTGCTACAGGGGGCGTTTATTTTTCACCCCTCCACTTT
CASSATGGVYFSPLHF
>-|TRBV7-9|TRBJ2-5|TRBD1
TGTGCCAGCAGCTTCTTGACAGGGGAAGAGACCCAGTACTTC
CASSFLTGEETQYF
>-|TRBV28|TRBJ1-2|TRBD1
TGTGCCAGCAGGAAGGAGCGCTGGGGGACAGGCTATGGCTACACCTTC
CASRKERWGTGYGYTF
>-|TRBV3-1/TRBV3-2|TRBJ1-1|-
TGTGCCAGCAGCCAAGATCTAGACAGCACTGAAGCTTTCTTT
CASSQDLDSTEAFF
>-|TRBV7-3|TRBJ2-1|TRBD1
TGTGCCAGCAGCCCGAAGACAGGGAATGAGCAGTTCTTC
CASSPKTGNEQFF
>once|TRBV6-2/TRBV6-3|TRBJ2-7|-
TGTGCCAGCAGCCACCGGGACAACCACCGAGAGCAGTACTTC
CASSHRDNHREQYF
>-|TRBV7-9|TRBJ2-3|-
TGTGCCAGCAGCCTAAGACAGGGAGGTGTCATAGATACGCAGTATTTT
CASSLRQGGVIDTQYF
>-|TRBV7-2|TRBJ2-3|TRBD2
TGTGCCAGCAGCTTCGCGGGGGGCGTGGGGGATACGCAGTATTTT
CASSFAGGVGDTQYF
>-|TRBV28|TRBJ1-6|-
TGTTTGAGGGCTCGTTATAATTCACCCCTCCACTTT
CLRARYNSPLHF
>-|TRBV3-1/TRBV3-2|TRBJ1-2|-
TGTGCCAGCAGCCAAGCGGGGGGATACTATGGCTACACCTTC
CASSQAGGYYGYTF
>-|TRBV4-3|TRBJ2-2|-
TGCGCCAGCAGCCGCCTCGAGGGATACGGGGAGCTGTTTTTT
CASSRLEGYGELFF
>-|TRBV16|TRBJ2-1|TRBD1
TGTGCCAGCAGCGGGGACAGGGGTCGAGTCTTCTTC
CASSGDRGRVFF
>-|TRBV10-3|TRBJ2-1|TRBD2
TGTGCCATCACCAGATCTAGCGGGAAATACAATGAGCAGTTCTTC
CAITRSSGKYNEQFF
>-|TRBV24-1|TRBJ2-1|TRBD2
TGTGCCACCAGTGACCTCCGGGGGGGTCCAAGCTCCTACAATGAGCAGTTCTTC
CATSDLRGGPSSYNEQFF
>-|TRBV6-2/TRBV6-3|TRBJ1-5|-
TGTGCCAGCAGTTACTTTGGGGGAGGCGGCAATCAGCCCCAGCATTTT
CASSYFGGGGNQPQHF
>-|TRBV6-9|TRBJ2-3|-
TGTGCCAGCACAAAGGAGTCTAGCACAGATACGCAGTATTTT
CASTKESSTDTQYF
>-|TRBV19|TRBJ1-4|TRBD1
TGTGCCAGTAGTTATAAATCAGGGGGCTATGAAAAACTGTTTTTT
CASSYKSGGYEKLFF
>-|TRBV4-1|TRBJ2-3|TRBD2
TGCGCCAGCAGCCAAAAGACTAGCGGGGGAGGGACAGATACGCAGTATTTT
CASSQKTSGGGTDTQYF
>once|TRBV28|TRBJ2-1|-
TGTGCCAGCAGTTTAAAAATCCGTCCGAGCTCCTACAATGAGCAGTTCTTC
CASSLKIRPSSYNEQFF
>few|TRBV28|TRBJ1-1|-
TGTGCCAGCAGTTTTTCTACAGGGCGAGGGGACACTGAAGCTTTCTTT
CASSFSTGRGDTEAFF
>-|TRBV20-1|TRBJ2-5|-
TGCAGTGCAGGCGGGGAAGAGACCCAGTACTTC
CSAGGEETQYF
>-|TRBV18|TRBJ2-7|TRBD1
TGTGCCAGCTCACCTTCGGTTGGGACAGTAACCTACGAGCAGTACTTC
CASSPSVGTVTYEQYF
>-|TRBV5-1|TRBJ2-1|-
TGCGCCCGGAGTGAGCAGTTCTTC
CARSEQFF
>-|TRBV5-1|TRBJ2-1|TRBD2
TGCGCCAGCAGCGGTGGGGCGGGAGGGCCTAATGTGGAGCAGTTCTTC
CASSGGAGGPNVEQFF
>-|TRBV5-5|TRBJ1-5|TRBD1
TGTGCCAGCAGCAACGACAGGGTGGGAAATCAGCCCCAGCATTTT
CASSNDRVGNQPQHF
>-|TRBV19|TRBJ1-1|-
TGTGCCAGTAGGACATTCGGGGGTCTGAACACTGAAGCTTTCTTT
CASRTFGGLNTEAFF
>-|TRBV7-9|TRBJ2-1|TRBD2
TGTGCCAGCAGTTCCGGGACTAGCGCCTCCTACAATGAGCAGTTCTTC
CASSSGTSASYNEQFF
>-|TRBV30|TRBJ1-2|TRBD1
TGTGCCTGGAGCCGGGACAGGGCGATGTATGGCTACACCTTC
CAWSRDRAMYGYTF
>-|TRBV2|TRBJ2-7|-
TGTGCCAGCAGTGAAGGGCTCCTTCCCTCCTACGAGCAGTACTTC
CASSEGLLPSYEQYF
>few|TRBV27|TRBJ2-7|-
TGTGCCAGCAGTTCTATGGGGCTAGAGCAGTACTTC
CASSSMGLEQYF
>once|TRBV30|TRBJ2-3|TRBD1
TGTGCCTGGATCCCACGGGACAGAGCTGGCACAGATACGCAGTATTTT
CAWIPRDRAGTDTQYF